One and the same sample provided the 5 T cell receptor beta chains below, sequenced in a study of shared clonotypes between healthy human individuals. Method: immunoSEQ multiplex PCR; TCRdb's copy keeps in-frame clones and lacks some. This sample has around 1,000,000 clones, with roughly 77% found just once. Sample: memory CD4+ T cells from PBMCs. Subset: CD45RA-negative fraction. The source is a man younger than 35 in good health. Some clones in this sample may be carry-over from other donors' samples.

CDR3 nucleotides: TGCGCCAGCAGCTCCCCATCGGGACCCTCCTACGAGCAGTACTTC. This sequence encodes CASSSPSGPSYEQYF. The chain links TRBV5-1 to TRBJ2-7, with D possibly being TRBD1 or TRBD2 (5 bases each). Between the trimmed V and J ends, which lost 3 bases and 0 bases, there was a span of 13 bases. Germline CDR1 is SGHRS and CDR2 is YFSETQ. The CDR3 length is 15 residues. Full variable domain (outside the CDR3, taken from reference TRBV5-1 and TRBJ2-7): KAGVTQTPRYLIKTRGQQVTLSCSPISGHRSVSWYQQTPGQGLQFLFEYFSETQRNKGNFPGRFSGRQFSNSRSEMNVSTLELGDSALYLCASSSPSGPSYEQYFGPGTRLTVT.

J is TRBJ2-3 and V is TRBV5-1; TRBD2 matches 15 bases. Germline assignment: CDR1 SGHRS and CDR2 YFSETQ. The CDR3 length is 17 residues. V lost 2 bases to trimming and J lost 2 bases; unmatched junction nucleotides: 3. The CDR3 bases are TGCGCCAGCAGCTTTGGGACTAGCGGGAGGAACACAGATACGCAGTATTTT. Translated: CASSFGTSGRNTDTQYF.

This chain uses TRBV19 with TRBJ2-7, with 13 bases that match TRBD2. The CDR3 extends over 19 amino acids. The ends lost 7 bases at V and 4 bases at J; junction bases unmatched: 19. Per germline, CDR1 LNHDA and CDR2 SQIVND (reference sequence). DNA for the CDR3: TGTGCCAGTACCCAAGGGAAAGGATCGGGACTAGCGGGACGATACGAGCAGTACTTC. This encodes CASTQGKGSGLAGRYEQYF.

Comment on this clone: This specimen includes other DNA sequences encoding the same CDR3. This chain links TRBV18 with TRBJ1-1, with TRBD1 identical over 7 bases. V shed 3 bases and J 5 bases; nucleotides not matched to a gene: 6. Germline V gene data show CDR1 as KGHSH and CDR2 as LQKENI. The CDR3 runs 14 residues. The CDR3 spells CASSPGPGGTEAFF. In nucleotides, the CDR3 is TGTGCCAGCTCACCCGGCCCAGGGGGAACTGAAGCTTTCTTT. The variable domain in full, completed from reference TRBV18 and TRBJ1-1, reads NAGVMQNPRHLVRRRGQEARLRCSPMKGHSHVYWYRQLPEEGLKFMVYLQKENIIDESGMPKERFSAEFPKEGPSILRIQQVVRGDSAAYFCASSPGPGGTEAFFGQGTRLTVV.

V gene TRBV25-1 combines with J gene TRBJ1-2, with D possibly being TRBD1 (6 bases). Between the trimmed V and J ends, which lost 3 bases and 8 bases, there was a span of 13 bases. In germline, CDR1 is MGHDK, CDR2 SYGVNS. The CDR3 runs 13 residues. Here the CDR3 reads CASSEGGYGGYTF. CDR3 in DNA: TGTGCCAGCAGTGAGGGGGGCTACGGAGGCTACACCTTC.